Below are 29 T cell receptor beta chains sequenced from a single sample in a study of T cell responses to AZD1222 COVID-19 vaccine. Profiled with immunoSEQ multiplex PCR; TCRdb holds only in-frame clones, not every one. The sample carries 150,000 or so clones, 90% to 95% recorded once. This sample comprised peripheral blood, obtained on day 0 of AZD1222 vaccination. Every receptor here comes from an adult in good health.

The CDR3 here is CASSGTGTEFEKLFF. CDR3 nucleotide sequence: TGTGCCAGCAGCGGTACCGGGACAGAATTTGAAAAACTGTTTTTT. The rearrangement joins TRBV9 to TRBJ1-4, with 7 positions matching TRBD1. The ends lost 3 bases at V and 7 bases at J; junction bases unmatched: 9. CDR3 length equals 15 residues. Germline loops: CDR1 SGDLS, CDR2 YYNGEE.

This rearrangement joins TRBV30 to TRBJ1-3, with D possibly TRBD1 on 5 matching bases. Trimming left V 3 bases short and J 2 bases short, with 11 bases between. The germline CDR1 and CDR2 sequences are GTSNPN and SVGIG (reference sequence). The CDR3 covers 14 residues. The CDR3 loop is CAWSAGGAGNTIYF. The CDR3 DNA is TGTGCCTGGAGCGCCGGGGGGGCTGGAAACACCATATATTTT.

The rearrangement links TRBV5-1 to TRBJ1-2, with D maybe TRBD1 (5 bases). The CDR3 contains 15 residues. The germline V gene encodes CDR1 SGHRS and CDR2 YFSETQ. V dropped 4 bases and J dropped 5 bases, with 18 bases sitting between them. This chain's CDR3 is CASSPGTERGYGYTF. Written as DNA, the CDR3 is TGCGCCAGCAGCCCTGGGACGGAGCGAGGGTATGGCTACACCTTC.

The rearrangement joins TRBV5-1 to TRBJ2-7, with 7 bases lining up with TRBD1. Germline V gene sequence: CDR1 SGHRS, CDR2 YFSETQ. The CDR3 has 15 amino acids. J gave up 0 bases and V 5 bases, and 8 bases lay outside the gene matches. The CDR3 DNA follows: TGCGCCAGCAGTCCCACGGGACAGAACTCCTACGAGCAGTACTTC. Protein product: CASSPTGQNSYEQYF.

Regarding this clone: The same CDR3 is also encoded by other DNA sequences in this sample. The rearrangement uses TRBV7-2 and TRBJ1-2; 9 bases fit TRBD1. V gave up 5 bases and J gave up 3 bases; unmatched junction bases: 1. CDR1 is SGHTA and CDR2 is FQGNSA in the germline V gene. The CDR3 has 13 residues. DNA for the CDR3: TGTGCCAGCAGCCGGGACAGGGACTATGGCTACACCTTC. This gives the protein CASSRDRDYGYTF.

The chain is built from TRBV28 and TRBJ1-2, with a possible D match to TRBD1 (6 bases). In germline, CDR1 is MDHEN, CDR2 SYDVKM. The V end was cut by 2 bases, the J end by 4 bases, with 11 bases between. The CDR3 is 14 amino acids. In DNA, the CDR3 is TGTGCCAGCAGTTTACCCGGACAGATCTATGGCTACACCTTC. It is translated as CASSLPGQIYGYTF.

The chain recombines TRBV30 with TRBJ1-1, with D possibly being TRBD1 (6 bases). The CDR3 loop spans 13 amino acids. Trimming shortened V by 2 bases and J by 1 base, and 8 bases separated the two germline ends. Germline loops: CDR1 GTSNPN, CDR2 SVGIG (reference sequence). The CDR3 DNA is TGTGCCTGGAGTCCGGGGGCGAACACTGAAGCTTTCTTT. It encodes CAWSPGANTEAFF.

This clone has just one count. The V call is TRBV28, the J call TRBJ1-2; 7 nucleotides line up with TRBD1. CDR3 length equals 12 residues. CDR1 is MDHEN, CDR2 SYDVKM, per germline. The J segment lost 7 bases and the V segment lost 10 bases, leaving 9 bases of the junction unmatched. This chain's CDR3 is CATLRQGRGYTF. Written as DNA, the CDR3 is TGTGCCACGCTACGACAGGGTCGTGGCTACACCTTC.

This clone was counted only a few times. The genes are TRBV19 and TRBJ1-5, with 8 bases that match TRBD1. The CDR3 consists of 17 residues. With V trimmed by 4 bases and J by 1 base, 9 bases remained unmatched. The germline CDR1 and CDR2 sequences are LNHDA and SQIVND (reference sequence). CDR3 sequence reads: CASSRRTGRASNQPQHF. The CDR3 DNA reads TGTGCCAGTAGTAGGAGGACAGGGAGGGCGAGCAATCAGCCCCAGCATTTT.

V gene TRBV7-8 combines with J gene TRBJ1-1; TRBD1 aligns across 7 bases. V gave up 0 bases and J gave up 1 base; unmatched junction bases: 2. Germline CDR1 SGHVS, CDR2 FQNEAQ. The CDR3 consists of 15 residues. CDR3 residues: CASSLAGTENTEAFF. CDR3 sequence (DNA): TGTGCCAGCAGCTTAGCCGGGACAGAGAACACTGAAGCTTTCTTT.

The J gene is TRBJ1-5, the V gene TRBV7-2, with D uncertain. This CDR3 has 15 amino acids. The germline V gene encodes CDR1 SGHTA and CDR2 FQGNSA. Trimming stripped 3 bases from V and 3 bases from J, with 12 bases between. This CDR3 reads CASSFLAGINQPQHF. DNA for the CDR3: TGTGCCAGCAGCTTTCTGGCCGGGATCAATCAGCCCCAGCATTTT.

This clone was detected a few times. This chain connects TRBV6-4 to TRBJ2-2; 12 nucleotides align to TRBD2. V shed 3 bases and J 3 bases; nucleotides not matched to a gene: 2. CDR1 and CDR2 from the germline V gene are MRHNA and SNTAGT. The CDR3 is 16 residues long. CDR3 sequence reads: CASSDRLAGDTGELFF. The CDR3 coding sequence is TGTGCCAGCAGTGATCGACTAGCGGGGGACACCGGGGAGCTGTTTTTT.

This chain joins TRBV7-2 and TRBJ1-2; D is possibly TRBD1 (6 bases). Trimming cost V 5 bases and J 4 bases, with 14 bases left between them. Germline V gene data show CDR1 as SGHTA and CDR2 as FQGNSA. The CDR3 loop spans 14 amino acids. CDR3 nucleotides: TGTGCCAGCAGCCCCGGACAGCCACGCTATGGCTACACCTTC. Translating it yields CASSPGQPRYGYTF.

J is TRBJ2-1 and V is TRBV7-8, with 8 bases that match TRBD1. The CDR3 consists of 14 residues. Germline V CDR1 and CDR2: SGHVS, FQNEAQ. J was trimmed by 10 bases and V by 0 bases; bases with no gene match: 5. The CDR3 DNA reads as TGTGCCAGCAGCTTAGCACTGACAGGGGTCGAGCAGTTCTTC. Translated: CASSLALTGVEQFF. Supplemented by reference TRBV7-8 and TRBJ2-1, the full variable domain reads GAGVSQSPRYKVAKRGQDVALRCDPISGHVSLFWYQQALGQGPEFLTYFQNEAQLDKSGLPSDRFFAERPEGSVSTLKIQRTQQEDSAVYLCASSLALTGVEQFFGPGTRLTVL.

The J gene is TRBJ2-1, the V gene TRBV5-1, with no clear D. The germline CDR1 and CDR2 sequences are SGHRS and YFSETQ. V was trimmed by 2 bases and J by 0 bases, leaving 9 bases between them. There are 15 residues in the CDR3. Written as DNA, the CDR3 is TGCGCCAGCAGCTTCGAAGGAAGCTCCTACAATGAGCAGTTCTTC. As protein: CASSFEGSSYNEQFF.

The gene calls are TRBV5-4 and TRBJ1-4; tentative D call: TRBD1 (6 bases). The germline gives CDR1 SGHNT, CDR2 YYREEE (reference sequence). Trimming took off 4 bases at V and 8 bases at J, with 18 bases between the two ends. CDR3 length equals 15 residues. The CDR3: CASSLGGDFGEKLFF. DNA of the CDR3: TGTGCCAGCAGCCTAGGGGGGGACTTTGGGGAAAAACTGTTTTTT.

This clone was recorded once. This chain uses TRBV28 with TRBJ1-3, with no clear D. CDR1 is MDHEN, CDR2 SYDVKM, per germline. There are 16 residues in the CDR3. With 6 bases removed from V and 0 bases from J, the gap between germline ends came to 15 bases. The CDR3 sequence: CASRVHRGDSGNTIYF. The CDR3 coding sequence is TGTGCCAGCAGAGTTCATCGGGGTGACTCTGGAAACACCATATATTTT.

The CDR3 region is CASSFGLNTGELFF. CDR3 nucleotides: TGTGCCAGCAGTTTCGGACTGAACACCGGGGAGCTGTTTTTT. The J gene is TRBJ2-2, the V gene TRBV6-5; possibly TRBD2 for D (5 bases). CDR3 length: 14 amino acids. Germline V gene lookup returns CDR1 MNHEY and CDR2 SVGAGI. Trimming cost V 4 bases and J 1 base, with 7 bases left between them.

This sequence joins TRBV10-3 and TRBJ1-1; TRBD1 aligns across 10 bases. J was trimmed by 3 bases and V by 7 bases; bases with no gene match: 2. Germline loops: CDR1 ENHRY, CDR2 SYGVKD. The CDR3 length is 13 residues. The CDR3 loop reads CAIKGQGDTEAFF. CDR3 in DNA: TGTGCCATCAAAGGACAGGGGGACACTGAAGCTTTCTTT.

This chain joins TRBV13 and TRBJ1-1; D uncertain. Trimming removed 4 bases from V and 7 bases from J, with 16 bases in between. CDR1 PRHDT and CDR2 FYEKMQ come from the germline V gene (reference sequence). There are 14 residues in the CDR3. CDR3 amino acids: CASSSLEGIREAFF. CDR3 DNA sequence: TGTGCCAGCAGCTCCCTTGAGGGAATCCGTGAAGCTTTCTTT. The full variable domain, its missing parts supplied by reference TRBV13 and TRBJ1-1, is AAGVIQSPRHLIKEKRETATLKCYPIPRHDTVYWYQQGPGQDPQFLISFYEKMQSDKGSIPDRFSAQQFSDYHSELNMSSLELGDSALYFCASSSLEGIREAFFGQGTRLTVV.

The V and J genes are TRBV30 and TRBJ2-7; 9 nucleotides match TRBD1. Germline assignment: CDR1 GTSNPN and CDR2 SVGIG (reference sequence). The V and J ends lost 4 bases and 4 bases, in that order; junction bases with no gene match: 8. The CDR3 consists of 14 residues. CDR3 DNA sequence: TGTGCCTGGACTCCACAGGGGGCCAGGTACGAGCAGTACTTC. Protein product: CAWTPQGARYEQYF. Full variable domain (missing parts from reference TRBV30 and TRBJ2-7): SQTIHQWPATLVQPVGSPLSLECTVEGTSNPNLYWYRQAAGRGLQLLFYSVGIGQISSEVPQNLSASRPQDRQFILSSKKLLLSDSGFYLCAWTPQGARYEQYFGPGTRLTVT.

The rearrangement links TRBV27 to TRBJ1-1, with D perhaps matching TRBD1 (5 bases). The CDR3 totals 13 residues. Germline V gene sequence: CDR1 MNHEY, CDR2 SMNVEV (reference sequence). Trimming took off 5 bases at V and 1 base at J, with 8 bases between the two ends. Here the CDR3 DNA reads TGTGCCAGCAGTGGGGGGGGGAACACTGAAGCTTTCTTT. Translated, it gives CASSGGGNTEAFF.

This sequence joins TRBV19 and TRBJ1-2, with 9 bases lining up with TRBD1. Germline V lookup: CDR1 LNHDA, CDR2 SQIVND (reference sequence). The CDR3 contains 14 residues. V lost 5 bases and J lost 4; bases outside the gene matches: 5. CDR3 DNA sequence: TGTGCCAGTAGTTTACAGGGGGCCGGCTATGGCTACACCTTC. Translated, it gives CASSLQGAGYGYTF.

Details on this clone: The sample carries other DNA sequences with the same CDR3. This rearrangement joins TRBV3-1 (or the pseudogene TRBV3-2) to TRBJ2-1; no definite D call. Germline V lookup: CDR1 LGHDT, CDR2 YNNKEL (reference sequence). Deletions cut 3 bases from V and 0 bases from J, with 6 bases between. The CDR3 totals 14 residues. The CDR3 coding sequence is TGTGCCAGCAGCCAGGCACTCTCCTACAATGAGCAGTTCTTC. Its translation is CASSQALSYNEQFF.

V is TRBV7-9 and J is TRBJ1-4; TRBD1 is a possible D gene (5 bases). CDR1 is SEHNR and CDR2 is FQNEAQ in the germline V gene (reference sequence). Trimming shortened V by 5 bases and J by 3 bases, and 22 bases separated the two germline ends. The CDR3 spans 18 residues. The CDR3 loop is CASSLRGAGGASNEKLFF. CDR3 in DNA: TGTGCCAGCAGCCTTAGAGGGGCAGGTGGGGCCTCTAATGAAAAACTGTTTTTT.

The J gene is TRBJ1-2, the V gene TRBV5-6, with D perhaps matching TRBD1 (5 bases). Germline CDR1 is SGHDT and CDR2 is YYEEEE. The CDR3 consists of 16 residues. The V end lost 3 bases, the J end lost 4 bases, and 19 bases lay between the germline ends. CDR3 DNA sequence: TGTGCCAGCAGCTCCCAGGGTGAGGGCGGAACCTATGGCTACACCTTC. It codes for CASSSQGEGGTYGYTF.

The CDR3 reads CASSLERGTLLYEQYF. As DNA, the CDR3 is TGTGCCAGCAGCTTAGAGAGAGGGACTCTCCTCTACGAGCAGTACTTC. The V call is TRBV7-8, the J call TRBJ2-7; TRBD2 might be the D (6 bases). The CDR3 loop spans 16 amino acids. CDR1 and CDR2 from the germline V gene are SGHVS and FQNEAQ. Trimming removed 1 base at V and 3 bases at J, with 16 bases between.

The J gene is TRBJ1-4, the V gene TRBV9; TRBD1 aligns across 9 bases. With V trimmed by 3 bases and J by 6 bases, 3 bases remained unmatched. The CDR3 length is 14 residues. Germline CDR1 is SGDLS and CDR2 is YYNGEE. The CDR3 reads CASSAQGADEKLFF. CDR3 sequence (DNA): TGTGCCAGCAGCGCACAGGGGGCGGATGAAAAACTGTTTTTT. Supplemented by reference TRBV9 and TRBJ1-4, the full variable domain reads DSGVTQTPKHLITATGQRVTLRCSPRSGDLSVYWYQQSLDQGLQFLIQYYNGEERAKGNILERFSAQQFPDLHSELNLSSLELGDSALYFCASSAQGADEKLFFGSGTQLSVL.

This clone has more than one count but fewer than ten. The chain links TRBV25-1 to TRBJ2-7; TRBD1 might be the D (6 bases). V was clipped by 4 bases and J by 5 bases, with 15 bases between them. Germline assignment: CDR1 MGHDK and CDR2 SYGVNS. CDR3 size: 14 residues. In DNA, the CDR3 is TGTGCCAGCAGTGGGGGGCAGGGCCCCGACGAGCAGTACTTC. It is translated as CASSGGQGPDEQYF.